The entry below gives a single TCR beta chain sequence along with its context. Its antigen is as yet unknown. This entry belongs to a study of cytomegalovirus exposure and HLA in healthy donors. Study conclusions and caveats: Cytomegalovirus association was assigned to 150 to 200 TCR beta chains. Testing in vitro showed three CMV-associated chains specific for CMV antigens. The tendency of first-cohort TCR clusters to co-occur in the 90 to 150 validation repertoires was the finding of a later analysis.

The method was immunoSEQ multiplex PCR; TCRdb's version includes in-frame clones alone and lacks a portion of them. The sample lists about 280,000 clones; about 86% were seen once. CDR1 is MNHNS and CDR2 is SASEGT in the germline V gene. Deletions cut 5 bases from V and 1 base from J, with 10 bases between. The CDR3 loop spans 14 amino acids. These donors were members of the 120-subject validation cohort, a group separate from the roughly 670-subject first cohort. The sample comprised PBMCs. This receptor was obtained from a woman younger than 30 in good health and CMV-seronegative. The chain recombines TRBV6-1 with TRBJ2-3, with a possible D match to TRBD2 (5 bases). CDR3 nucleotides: TGTGCCAGCAGTCTAGCCCCGCGCACAGATACGCAGTATTTT. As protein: CASSLAPRTDTQYF.